This record concerns one T cell receptor beta chain sequence. No antigen is known for it. Per the original methods: A distant-metastasis classifier for papillary thyroid cancer was built using CDR3 differences across clinicopathological groups. TCRdb re-analyzed the PCR reads using MiXCR. Clone size and V and J calls follow TCRdb, not the original study. The table records fewer than 35,000 clones, 30% of them present only once. Treatment of any kind had been given to no patient before thyroid surgery. This sample is part of a study of metastatic and nonmetastatic thyroid tumors. Broader study findings: In blood and tumor, TCR beta diversity was reportedly significantly higher in malignant thyroid tumors than in benign nodules.

Trimming cost V 4 bases and J 6 bases, with 0 bases left between them. The CDR3 spans 10 residues. The germline V gene has CDR1 KGHSH and CDR2 LQKENI. This receptor was identified in a female donor with papillary thyroid cancer or a benign thyroid nodule (not recorded which). Some clones in this sample may be carry-over from other donors' samples. The chain carries TRBV18 and TRBJ1-4; D is unclear. Sequencing input: blood. The chain's CDR3 is CASSHEKLFF. Written as DNA, the CDR3 is TGTGCCAGCTCACATGAAAAACTGTTTTTT.